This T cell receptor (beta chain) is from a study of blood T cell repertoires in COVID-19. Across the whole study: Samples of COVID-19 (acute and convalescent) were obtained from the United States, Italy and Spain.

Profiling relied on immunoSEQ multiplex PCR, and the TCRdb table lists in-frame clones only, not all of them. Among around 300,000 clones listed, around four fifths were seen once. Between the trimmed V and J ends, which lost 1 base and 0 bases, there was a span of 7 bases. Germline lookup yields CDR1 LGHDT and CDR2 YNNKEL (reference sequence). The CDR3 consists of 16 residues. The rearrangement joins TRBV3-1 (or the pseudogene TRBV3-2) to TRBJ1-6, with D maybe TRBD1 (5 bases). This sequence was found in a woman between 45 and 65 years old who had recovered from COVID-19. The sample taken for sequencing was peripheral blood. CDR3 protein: CASSQADSSYNSPLHF. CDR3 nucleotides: TGTGCCAGCAGCCAAGCTGACAGCTCCTATAATTCACCCCTCCACTTT.